This is a list of T cell receptor beta chains from one sample in a study of blood T cell repertoires in COVID-19. Assay: immunoSEQ multiplex PCR; the TCRdb copy retains only in-frame clones and omits some. Of 150,000 to 200,000 clones in the sample, approximately 87% were seen once. Sequencing was performed on peripheral blood. These TCRs come from a woman aged 60-75 years with COVID-19, enrolled during active disease. Each CDR3 is given with its conserved first and last residue. A D gene is named only where the DNA matches it firmly. The size field is filled for only some rows; it gives once, few, many or a size class.

j_call | v_call | d_call | clone_size | cdr3_aa | cdr3_nt
TRBJ2-6 | TRBV30 | NA | once | CAWTGEGSGANVLTF | TGTGCCTGGACAGGGGAAGGTTCTGGGGCCAACGTCCTGACTTTC
TRBJ1-3 | TRBV6-6 | NA | NA | CASSYKGAGNTIYF | TGTGCCAGCAGTTACAAGGGGGCTGGAAACACCATATATTTT
TRBJ1-6 | TRBV28 | NA | once | CASSLAGRGASNSPLHF | TGTGCCAGCAGTTTAGCCGGCAGGGGAGCTTCTAATTCACCCCTCCACTTT
TRBJ1-1 | TRBV7-9 | NA | NA | CASSLALGTEAFF | TGTGCCAGCAGCTTAGCCCTCGGCACTGAAGCTTTCTTT
TRBJ2-7 | TRBV6-6 | TRBD2 | few | CASSDNSGRALEQYF | TGTGCCAGCAGTGATAATAGCGGGAGGGCCCTCGAGCAGTACTTC
TRBJ2-2 | TRBV5-4 | TRBD2 | NA | CASSPSGRVGGELFF | TGTGCCAGCAGTCCTAGCGGGAGGGTTGGCGGGGAGCTGTTTTTT
TRBJ2-7 | TRBV27 | TRBD2 | NA | CASSSPPRLAGISYEQYF | TGTGCCAGCAGTTCCCCCCCTCGACTAGCGGGAATATCGTACGAGCAGTACTTC
TRBJ2-7 | TRBV13 | TRBD1 | few | CASSFGTGVYEQYF | TGTGCCAGCAGCTTTGGGACAGGGGTATACGAGCAGTACTTC
TRBJ2-7 | TRBV6-5 | TRBD2 | few | CASSLRGVAGYEQYF | TGTGCCAGCAGTCTCCGGGGGGTAGCGGGATACGAGCAGTACTTC
TRBJ2-5 | TRBV7-3 | NA | NA | CASSPRRPAGTQYF | TGTGCCAGCAGCCCACGGCGCCCGGCAGGGACCCAGTACTTC
TRBJ2-2 | TRBV2 | TRBD2 | NA | CASRVSGGTGELFF | TGTGCCAGCAGAGTTAGCGGGGGCACCGGGGAGCTGTTTTTT
TRBJ1-6 | TRBV4-3 | NA | NA | CASSQARTVNSPLHF | TGCGCCAGCAGCCAAGCGAGGACAGTCAATTCACCCCTCCACTTT
TRBJ1-3 | TRBV5-4 | TRBD1 | NA | CASSSPTGVGGNTIYF | TGTGCCAGCAGCTCACCGACAGGGGTGGGAGGAAACACCATATATTTT
TRBJ2-7 | TRBV28 | NA | NA | CASSPEGEGTYEQYF | TGTGCCAGCAGTCCAGAGGGGGAGGGTACCTACGAGCAGTACTTC
TRBJ1-5 | TRBV7-2 | TRBD1 | NA | CASSLTGRGPYQPQHF | TGTGCCAGCAGCCTTACGGGCAGGGGGCCTTATCAGCCCCAGCATTTT
TRBJ2-3 | TRBV6-4 | TRBD2 | NA | CASSVQAGVTDTQYF | TGTGCCAGCAGTGTTCAAGCGGGGGTGACAGATACGCAGTATTTT
TRBJ2-7 | TRBV11-3 | NA | NA | CASSLEQGSHYEQYF | TGTGCCAGCAGCTTAGAACAGGGAAGTCACTACGAGCAGTACTTC
TRBJ2-1 | TRBV3-1/TRBV3-2 | NA | NA | CASSQGGGYNEQFF | TGTGCCAGCAGCCAAGGAGGCGGGTACAATGAGCAGTTCTTC
TRBJ2-7 | TRBV2 | NA | NA | CASSEAGTGPREQYF | TGTGCCAGCAGTGAAGCGGGAACAGGGCCAAGGGAGCAGTACTTC
TRBJ1-5 | TRBV6-6 | TRBD1 | NA | CASSPRRGRDRPNQPQHF | TGTGCCAGCAGTCCAAGGCGGGGCCGGGACAGGCCCAATCAGCCCCAGCATTTT
TRBJ1-3 | TRBV14 | NA | NA | CASSHRGGSGNTIYF | TGTGCCAGCAGCCACCGGGGGGGCTCTGGAAACACCATATATTTT
TRBJ1-4 | TRBV7-9 | NA | NA | CASSRNEKLFF | TGTGCCAGCAGCCGTAATGAAAAACTGTTTTTT
TRBJ2-7 | TRBV6-2/TRBV6-3 | TRBD2 | NA | CASSPPGLAGVEQYF | TGTGCCAGCAGTCCACCGGGACTAGCGGGAGTCGAGCAGTACTTC
TRBJ2-7 | TRBV9 | NA | NA | CASSSGYEQYF | TGTGCCAGCAGCTCCGGCTACGAGCAGTACTTC
TRBJ2-7 | TRBV9 | TRBD2 | NA | CASSEAGGREQYF | TGTGCCAGCAGCGAAGCGGGAGGGAGGGAGCAGTACTTC
TRBJ2-3 | TRBV28 | NA | once | CAIESLAEGADTQYF | TGTGCAATTGAGTCCCTAGCGGAGGGGGCAGATACGCAGTATTTT
TRBJ2-4 | TRBV29-1 | NA | NA | CSVETQGAKNIQYF | TGCAGCGTTGAAACCCAGGGGGCCAAAAACATTCAGTACTTC
TRBJ1-3 | TRBV7-2 | TRBD1 | NA | CASSGYRGPGNTIYF | TGTGCCAGCAGCGGGTACAGGGGCCCTGGAAACACCATATATTTT
TRBJ2-4 | TRBV27 | NA | NA | CASAGLDGNIQYF | TGTGCCAGTGCGGGTCTTGATGGGAACATTCAGTACTTC
TRBJ1-4 | TRBV4-1 | TRBD1 | NA | CASSQNPGQGGEKLFF | TGCGCCAGCAGCCAAAATCCGGGACAGGGTGGTGAAAAACTGTTTTTT
TRBJ1-5 | TRBV15 | TRBD1 | NA | CATSREQGYSNQPQHF | TGTGCCACCAGCAGAGAACAGGGGTATAGCAATCAGCCCCAGCATTTT
TRBJ1-6 | TRBV6-6 | NA | NA | CASSPLFLGGRNSPLHF | TGTGCCAGCAGTCCCCTTTTCTTAGGCGGGAGAAATTCACCCCTCCACTTT
TRBJ2-7 | TRBV9 | NA | NA | CASSAEQDSYEQYF | TGTGCCAGCAGCGCGGAACAGGACTCCTACGAGCAGTACTTC
TRBJ2-1 | TRBV7-7 | TRBD2 | NA | CASSVGLAGGGDEQFF | TGTGCTAGCAGCGTCGGACTAGCGGGAGGAGGCGATGAGCAGTTCTTC
TRBJ2-1 | TRBV6-6 | NA | NA | CASRPSLRVTYNEQFF | TGTGCCAGCAGACCCTCTTTGAGGGTTACCTACAATGAGCAGTTCTTC
TRBJ2-7 | TRBV27 | NA | NA | CASSLKRNSYEQYF | TGTGCCAGCAGTTTAAAGAGGAACTCCTACGAGCAGTACTTC
TRBJ2-7 | TRBV9 | TRBD1 | NA | CASSVVPGGYEQYF | TGTGCCAGCAGCGTAGTTCCAGGGGGCTACGAGCAGTACTTC
TRBJ1-5 | TRBV6-2/TRBV6-3 | NA | NA | CASSGGGTPRQPQHF | TGTGCCAGCAGCGGGGGGGGGACTCCCCGGCAGCCCCAGCATTTT
TRBJ1-1 | TRBV27 | TRBD1 | NA | CASSLTGTYTEAFF | TGTGCCAGCAGTCTGACAGGGACCTACACTGAAGCTTTCTTT
TRBJ1-2 | TRBV5-6 | NA | NA | CASSLETTDYRAYGYTF | TGTGCCAGCAGCTTGGAAACCACAGATTACCGAGCCTATGGCTACACCTTC
TRBJ2-5 | TRBV5-1 | NA | NA | CASSLVVKQGRETQYF | TGCGCCAGCAGCTTGGTCGTCAAACAGGGTAGAGAGACCCAGTACTTC
TRBJ2-7 | TRBV5-1 | TRBD2 | NA | CASSPARAAGTFYEQYF | TGCGCCAGCAGCCCGGCCCGGGCAGCGGGAACCTTCTACGAGCAGTACTTC
TRBJ1-2 | TRBV5-6 | TRBD1 | NA | CASTLGPGQNYGYTF | TGTGCCAGCACCTTAGGACCGGGACAGAACTATGGCTACACCTTC
TRBJ1-1 | TRBV5-4 | TRBD1 | NA | CASSTDRGNTEAFF | TGTGCCAGCAGCACGGACAGGGGCAACACTGAAGCTTTCTTT
TRBJ2-7 | TRBV10-3 | TRBD2 | NA | CAISEGGRAAFEQYF | TGTGCCATCAGTGAGGGCGGGAGGGCCGCTTTCGAGCAGTACTTC
TRBJ1-5 | TRBV5-8 | NA | NA | CASSRGTLWGNQPQHF | TGTGCCAGCAGCCGAGGGACTCTCTGGGGCAATCAGCCCCAGCATTTT
TRBJ2-7 | TRBV6-1 | NA | NA | CASSERQGNEQYF | TGTGCCAGCAGTGAACGCCAGGGAAACGAGCAGTACTTC
TRBJ1-1 | TRBV6-5 | NA | NA | CASSTLSGYAEAFF | TGTGCCAGCAGTACACTTTCAGGGTACGCTGAAGCTTTCTTT
TRBJ2-3 | TRBV6-4 | TRBD2 | NA | CASKQLAGEVTQYF | TGTGCCAGCAAGCAACTAGCGGGAGAGGTTACGCAGTATTTT
TRBJ1-5 | TRBV2 | TRBD1 | once | CASSRGQVGGISNQPQHF | TGTGCCAGCAGCCGCGGACAGGTAGGGGGAATTAGCAATCAGCCCCAGCATTTT
TRBJ2-5 | TRBV3-1/TRBV3-2 | NA | NA | CASSQDLGNRETQYF | TGTGCCAGCAGCCAAGATCTGGGCAATCGGGAGACCCAGTACTTC
TRBJ2-5 | TRBV2 | TRBD1 | NA | CASSVDRGRGETQYF | TGTGCCAGCAGTGTTGACAGGGGGCGCGGAGAGACCCAGTACTTC
TRBJ2-7 | TRBV18 | TRBD1 | NA | CASSPRGQGSDEQYF | TGTGCCAGCTCCCCGAGGGGACAGGGATCTGACGAGCAGTACTTC
TRBJ1-1 | TRBV19 | NA | once | CATRWGGTADTEAFF | TGTGCCACCAGGTGGGGGGGCACGGCGGACACTGAAGCTTTCTTT
TRBJ2-7 | TRBV4-3 | NA | NA | CASRETGSYEQYF | TGCGCCAGCAGAGAAACAGGGAGCTACGAGCAGTACTTC
TRBJ1-2 | TRBV7-9 | NA | NA | CASSRTTLPNYGYTF | TGTGCCAGCAGCCGGACTACGCTTCCTAACTATGGCTACACCTTC
TRBJ2-1 | TRBV24-1 | TRBD2 | few | CATSDFRSGLNNEQFF | TGTGCCACCAGTGATTTCCGTAGCGGGCTAAACAATGAGCAGTTCTTC
TRBJ1-5 | TRBV6-2/TRBV6-3 | NA | NA | CASSYGFRGDNQPQHF | TGTGCCAGCAGTTATGGTTTCAGGGGAGACAATCAGCCCCAGCATTTT
TRBJ2-2 | TRBV30 | NA | NA | CAWSGGITGELFF | TGTGCCTGGAGTGGAGGGATCACCGGGGAGCTGTTTTTT